Listed below are T cell receptor beta chains from one sample, sequenced in a study of T cells in Graves' hyperthyroidism and ophthalmopathy. MiXCR, run by TCRdb on the multiplex PCR reads, gives a single entry per CDR3 protein. The sample yields about 600,000 distinct CDR3 sequences, 14% seen once. The material sequenced was blood. The source is a young woman with Graves' ophthalmopathy. CDR3s include the opening cysteine and the closing phenylalanine or tryptophan. Each record gives: CDR3 protein, V gene.

CSARPWRLAGEEYF	TRBV20-1
CAISESTGTDTQYF	TRBV10-3
CAWWVGGDEQFF	TRBV30
CATSSPEREAAWVGNEQFF	TRBV15
CASSLGGGIPPGELFF	TRBV28
CASSPTGAAYEQYF	TRBV12-3/TRBV12-4
CATSTSGTSTDTQYF	TRBV24-1
CASSTLTGGYPGELFF	TRBV7-8
CASSVEDRDTEAFF	TRBV9
CASSPRTSDGEQFF	TRBV11-3
CASSQDPVAVTDTQYF	TRBV3-1
CASSQQLAGVTDTQYF	TRBV5-1
CSAVGLAFYGYTF	TRBV20-1
CASSGTTFWSETQYF	TRBV19
CSARAIKGQGLLATTEYEQYF	TRBV20-1
CASSLYQSNRELFF	TRBV12-3/TRBV12-4
CASSLVAPRYYEQYF	TRBV28
CASSRADRANEQFF	TRBV5-1
CASSDRAAGANVLTF	TRBV19
CASRGSGPGQGQEKLFF	TRBV28
CASIHLTGVIMNTEAFF	TRBV7-9
CASSFDREDPTNEKLFF	TRBV5-1
CSAAAPITDTQYF	TRBV29-1
CASSSTGASGKNEQFF	TRBV13
CASSSQRMSTGELFF	TRBV11-2
CASSLEGQLGETQYF	TRBV5-1
CASSPTGVMNTEAFF	TRBV19
CASSLVAYQETQYF	TRBV5-1
CASSPSWIRGGMNTEAFF	TRBV14
CASSYGADITETQYF	TRBV28
CASKQVNSGNTIYF	TRBV6-1
CASSQEGQGNEKLFF	TRBV11-2
CVSSRGTSGRAETQYF	TRBV4-1
CAWSADGRVGYTF	TRBV30
CASQDSAPGQYF	TRBV6-1
CASSLKREGLTGELFF	TRBV11-2
CASSVEDRRRETQYF	TRBV9
CASSLEVLDQPQHF	TRBV19
CASSLATGTGDGYTF	TRBV28
CASGLPVLGYEQYF	TRBV12-5
CASSYSGTGAHSEQFF	TRBV6-5
CASSLSQYNSPLHF	TRBV7-2
CASSYSGPGGQGAHEQYF	TRBV6-6
CASSLAENTYNEQFF	TRBV11-1
CASSGQGAAGANVLTF	TRBV12-3/TRBV12-4
CATSTGALWGELFF	TRBV24-1
CASNWDRGIGTEAFF	TRBV18
CSAPRLAGRTYNEQFF	TRBV20-1
CASSLASGETQYF	TRBV12-3/TRBV12-4